Below, 26 T cell receptor beta chains from the same sample are listed, as sequenced in a study of blood T cell repertoires in COVID-19. Data came from immunoSEQ multiplex PCR; TCRdb stores just in-frame clones and leaves some out. The sample consists of 230,000 or so clones, 88% of them appearing once. Material: PBMCs or T cells enriched from blood (not recorded which). These receptors were taken from a woman in her thirties or forties with acute COVID-19.

There are a few counts of this clone. The rearrangement links TRBV19 to TRBJ1-2, with D possibly TRBD1 on 6 matching bases. Germline-derived CDR1 and CDR2 are LNHDA and SQIVND (reference sequence). Trimming stripped 7 bases from V and 3 bases from J, with 15 bases between. The CDR3 extends over 14 amino acids. In nucleotides, the CDR3 is TGTGCCAGTATTGCGGGGGGCGAGGACTATGGCTACACCTTC. Amino acids: CASIAGGEDYGYTF.

The chain employs TRBV3-1 (or the pseudogene TRBV3-2) and TRBJ2-2; unclear D gene. CDR1 is LGHDT, CDR2 YNNKEL, per germline (reference sequence). The CDR3 is 14 amino acids. The V and J ends lost 1 base and 3 bases respectively, with 6 bases between them. The CDR3 DNA reads as TGTGCCAGCAGCCAAGGCGCCTACACCGGGGAGCTGTTTTTT. Amino acid sequence: CASSQGAYTGELFF.

This clone was recorded only once. This chain uses TRBV20-1 with TRBJ1-4; 7 nucleotides align to TRBD1. This CDR3 comprises 11 residues. Germline V gene lookup returns CDR1 DFQATT and CDR2 SNEGSKA (reference sequence). V shed 6 bases, J shed 7 bases, and the junction held 2 bases outside the gene matches. For the CDR3, the DNA is TGCAGTGCCAGACAGGGTGAAAAACTGTTTTTT. Amino acids: CSARQGEKLFF.

For this clone: The sample contains more than one DNA sequence encoding this CDR3. The chain has TRBV18 and TRBJ1-4; 10 nucleotides align to TRBD1. Germline V gene sequence: CDR1 KGHSH, CDR2 LQKENI. The CDR3 loop spans 14 amino acids. J was trimmed by 5 bases and V by 3 bases; bases with no gene match: 0. The DNA for the CDR3 is TGTGCCAGCTCACCGGGACAGGGGAATGAAAAACTGTTTTTT. As protein: CASSPGQGNEKLFF.

This chain uses TRBV3-1 (or the pseudogene TRBV3-2) with TRBJ2-7; 12 nucleotides agree with TRBD2. Germline trimming cut 4 bases from V and 1 base from J; bases unmatched to any gene: 5. This CDR3 is built from 16 residues. CDR1 is LGHDT, CDR2 YNNKEL, per germline (reference sequence). The CDR3 coding sequence is TGTGCCAGCAGCCCCCGGACTAGCGGGAAATCCTACGAGCAGTACGTC. This encodes CASSPRTSGKSYEQYV.

This clone was found once. V and J are TRBV7-2 and TRBJ2-5; 9 positions agree with TRBD2. The V and J ends lost 4 bases and 2 bases, in that order; junction bases with no gene match: 5. The germline CDR1 and CDR2 sequences are SGHTA and FQGNSA. The CDR3 has 15 amino acids. CDR3 residues: CASSSAGGKQETQYF. For the CDR3, the DNA is TGTGCCAGCAGCTCAGCGGGAGGAAAACAAGAGACCCAGTACTTC.

This chain uses TRBV30 with TRBJ1-1; the match to TRBD1 covers 7 bases. The J segment lost 5 bases and the V segment lost 5 bases, leaving 8 bases of the junction unmatched. This CDR3 has 13 residues. In germline, CDR1 is GTSNPN, CDR2 SVGIG (reference sequence). CDR3 nucleotide sequence: TGTGCCTGGGAGACAGGGATGAGGACTGAAGCTTTCTTT. Amino acids: CAWETGMRTEAFF. Variable domain in full (rest from reference TRBV30 and TRBJ1-1): SQTIHQWPATLVQPVGSPLSLECTVEGTSNPNLYWYRQAAGRGLQLLFYSVGIGQISSEVPQNLSASRPQDRQFILSSKKLLLSDSGFYLCAWETGMRTEAFFGQGTRLTVV.

The V call is TRBV9, the J call TRBJ1-2; a weak D match, TRBD1 (5 bases). This CDR3 is 14 amino acids long. Trimming pared 4 bases from V and 8 bases from J, leaving 18 bases between. The germline V gene encodes CDR1 SGDLS and CDR2 YYNGEE. CDR3 DNA sequence: TGTGCCAGCAGCCCTCATGTAGGGGCGGAGGGCTACACCTTC. Translated, it gives CASSPHVGAEGYTF.

The chain joins TRBV19 to TRBJ2-3; tentatively, D is TRBD1 (6 bases). The CDR3 extends over 13 amino acids. Trimming took 5 bases from V and 12 from J, leaving 18 bases between them. The germline V gene has CDR1 LNHDA and CDR2 SQIVND (reference sequence). CDR3 nucleotides: TGTGCCAGTAGTTTGGGACACCCTTCTTCACAGTATTTT. Its protein product is CASSLGHPSSQYF.

This clone was counted a single time. The chain uses TRBV6-2 or TRBV6-3 and TRBJ2-3, with D unclear. Per germline, CDR1 MNHEY and CDR2 SVGEGT. The CDR3 covers 13 residues. V was clipped by 4 bases and J by 6 bases, with 11 bases between them. The CDR3 DNA sequence: TGTGCCAGCAGTTTGCTCCCCCGGGATACGCAGTATTTT. Its translation is CASSLLPRDTQYF.

The rearrangement joins TRBV18 to TRBJ2-5; perhaps TRBD2 as D (6 bases). Germline values: CDR1 KGHSH, CDR2 LQKENI. This CDR3 has 15 residues. The V end lost 0 bases, the J end lost 4 bases, and 12 bases lay between the germline ends. CDR3 loop: CASSPPYPAGETQYF. In DNA form, the CDR3 reads TGTGCCAGCTCACCACCGTATCCAGCGGGAGAGACCCAGTACTTC.

This chain links TRBV7-7 with TRBJ1-2; D gene ambiguous. V was shortened by 7 bases and J by 5 bases, with 14 bases between the two germline ends. The germline V gene has CDR1 SSHAT and CDR2 FNYEAQ (reference sequence). CDR3 length equals 13 residues. For the CDR3, the DNA is TGTGCCAGCAACTCTCCGGGTGGTTATGGCTACACCTTC. Translated: CASNSPGGYGYTF.

The J gene is TRBJ2-4, the V gene TRBV7-2; TRBD2 matches 7 bases. V gave up 5 bases and J gave up 6 bases; unmatched junction bases: 4. The CDR3 sequence is 13 residues long. Germline-derived CDR1 and CDR2 are SGHTA and FQGNSA. DNA of the CDR3: TGTGCCAGCAGCGGGGAGGGAGGAAACATTCAGTACTTC. It encodes CASSGEGGNIQYF.

The chain carries TRBV4-3 and TRBJ2-4, with 7 bases fitting TRBD2. The junction had 21 bases not matched to a gene; V was cut back by 4 bases and J by 3 bases. Germline assignment: CDR1 LGHNA and CDR2 YSLEER. There are 20 residues in the CDR3. CDR3 in amino acids: CASSPDHSNGGGTGKNIQYF. The CDR3 DNA follows: TGCGCCAGCAGCCCAGACCATTCTAACGGGGGAGGGACGGGCAAAAACATTCAGTACTTC.

The chain combines TRBV9 with TRBJ2-1; 7 bases agree with TRBD2. V lost 0 bases to trimming and J lost 7 bases; unmatched junction nucleotides: 16. This CDR3 has 18 residues. The germline V gene has CDR1 SGDLS and CDR2 YYNGEE. The CDR3 nucleotides are TGTGCCAGCAGCGTAGCGGTCGGGTCTGCGGGAGAGGGTAATGAGCAGTTCTTC. Protein sequence: CASSVAVGSAGEGNEQFF.

The V and J genes are TRBV5-1 and TRBJ2-5; TRBD1 matches at 11 bases. The V and J ends lost 4 bases and 10 bases, in that order; junction bases with no gene match: 12. The CDR3 is 15 residues long. Germline CDR1 SGHRS, CDR2 YFSETQ. This chain's CDR3 is CASSTRTGGDGGQYF. The CDR3 nucleotides read TGCGCCAGCAGCACGCGGACAGGGGGCGATGGGGGCCAGTACTTC.

This rearrangement joins TRBV19 to TRBJ2-2, with 8 bases matching TRBD2. Looked up from germline, CDR1 is LNHDA and CDR2 is SQIVND (reference sequence). J lost 2 bases, V lost 3 bases, and 2 bases had no gene match. The length of the CDR3 is 15 residues. The CDR3 here is CASSISGGNTGELFF. In nucleotides, the CDR3 is TGTGCCAGTAGTATCAGCGGGGGTAACACCGGGGAGCTGTTTTTT.

This chain links TRBV4-2 with TRBJ2-1; 11 nucleotides align to TRBD2. The CDR3 length is 17 residues. V lost 0 bases to trimming and J lost 7 bases; unmatched junction nucleotides: 8. Looked up from germline, CDR1 is LGHNA and CDR2 is YNFKEQ. For the CDR3, the DNA is TGTGCCAGCAGCCAAGATCCGTCCGGGACTAGCGGAAATGAGCAGTTCTTC. Translating it yields CASSQDPSGTSGNEQFF.

The chain links TRBV3-1 (or the pseudogene TRBV3-2) to TRBJ2-1; 11 positions agree with TRBD2. With V trimmed by 0 bases and J by 0 bases, 10 bases remained unmatched. This CDR3 comprises 20 residues. CDR1 is LGHDT and CDR2 is YNNKEL in the germline V gene (reference sequence). The CDR3 DNA sequence: TGTGCCAGCAGCCAAGATGCTCTAGCGGGGGGACTACCCTCCTACAATGAGCAGTTCTTC. Protein: CASSQDALAGGLPSYNEQFF.

The rearrangement joins TRBV10-1 to TRBJ2-3, with 12 bases that match TRBD2. Per germline, CDR1 WNHNN and CDR2 SYGVQD (reference sequence). The CDR3 is 16 amino acids. V lost 6 bases to trimming and J lost 3 bases; unmatched junction nucleotides: 7. For the CDR3, the DNA is TGCGCCAGCAGCGAGACTAGCGGGAGTAGGACAGATACGCAGTATTTT. Protein product: CASSETSGSRTDTQYF.

This clone was seen just once. The chain recombines TRBV4-3 with TRBJ1-6; a weak D match, TRBD1 (5 bases). The CDR3 contains 18 residues. Germline CDR1 LGHNA, CDR2 YSLEER. V was trimmed by 0 bases and J by 2 bases, leaving 14 bases between them. The DNA of the CDR3 is TGCGCCAGCAGCCAAGATGTCCCGGGGGATACCTATAATTCACCCCTCCACTTT. Encoded protein: CASSQDVPGDTYNSPLHF.

This clone was found a few times. This sequence joins TRBV10-3 and TRBJ2-1, with D perhaps TRBD2 (6 bases). The CDR3 covers 14 residues. The germline V and J ends were trimmed by 0 bases and 7 bases, with 10 bases remaining between them. CDR1 and CDR2 from the germline V gene are ENHRY and SYGVKD. CDR3 residues: CAISESAGRNEQFF. CDR3 nucleotide sequence: TGTGCCATCAGTGAGTCGGCGGGAAGGAATGAGCAGTTCTTC.

The sample holds one count of this clone. The CDR3 bases are TGTGCCAGCAGCTCAGAGTTCACAGAGATGAACACTGAAGCTTTCTTT. Its translation is CASSSEFTEMNTEAFF. The chain is built from TRBV13 and TRBJ1-1, with D uncertain. CDR1 PRHDT and CDR2 FYEKMQ come from the germline V gene (reference sequence). Trimming took off 4 bases at V and 0 bases at J, with 15 bases between the two ends. The CDR3 loop spans 16 amino acids.

The count of this clone is one. CDR3 in amino acids: CASSPQYNQNNEQFF. Written as DNA, the CDR3 is TGTGCCAGTAGTCCCCAATACAACCAAAACAATGAGCAGTTCTTC. The chain has TRBV19 and TRBJ2-1; D is uncertain. Germline loops: CDR1 LNHDA, CDR2 SQIVND (reference sequence). The CDR3 totals 15 residues. The V end was cut by 5 bases, the J end by 5 bases, with 16 bases between.

Written as DNA, the CDR3 is TGTGCCAGCAGGGGACAGGCCGGCCCCCAGCATTTT. It codes for CASRGQAGPQHF. The chain has TRBV2 and TRBJ1-5; 8 bases align to TRBD1. V gave up 6 bases and J gave up 10 bases; unmatched junction bases: 5. Per germline, CDR1 SNHLY and CDR2 FYNNEI. CDR3 length: 12 residues.

The gene calls are TRBV10-3 and TRBJ2-2, with D perhaps TRBD2 (6 bases). This CDR3 has 13 residues. Trimming stripped 6 bases from V and 3 bases from J, with 8 bases between. Germline assignment: CDR1 ENHRY and CDR2 SYGVKD. The CDR3 DNA reads as TGTGCCATCAGACGGGAGTACACCGGGGAGCTGTTTTTT. Amino acid sequence: CAIRREYTGELFF.